This T cell receptor (beta chain) was found in a study of blood T cell repertoires in COVID-19. Study summary: COVID-19 samples collected from the United States, Italy and Spain covered acute and convalescent phases.

Only in-frame clones appear in the TCRdb table, and some are missing; sequencing was by immunoSEQ multiplex PCR. Of 150,000 to 200,000 clones listed, around 88% are singletons. The length of the CDR3 is 14 residues. Germline V gives CDR1 MDHEN, CDR2 SYDVKM. Trimming stripped 6 bases from V and 6 bases from J, with 12 bases between. Material: peripheral blood. The chain uses TRBV28 and TRBJ1-6, with a weak D call TRBD1 (5 bases). The TCR was taken from a woman aged 30 to 39 with acute or convalescent COVID-19. The DNA of the CDR3 is TGTGCCAGCAGAGACCGGGGGTTTAATTCACCCCTCCACTTT. This gives the protein CASRDRGFNSPLHF. Combining the CDR3 with reference TRBV28 and TRBJ1-6 gives the whole variable domain DVKVTQSSRYLVKRTGEKVFLECVQDMDHENMFWYRQDPGLGLRLIYFSYDVKMKEKGDIPEGYSVSREKKERFSLILESASTNQTSMYLCASRDRGFNSPLHFGNGTRLTVT.